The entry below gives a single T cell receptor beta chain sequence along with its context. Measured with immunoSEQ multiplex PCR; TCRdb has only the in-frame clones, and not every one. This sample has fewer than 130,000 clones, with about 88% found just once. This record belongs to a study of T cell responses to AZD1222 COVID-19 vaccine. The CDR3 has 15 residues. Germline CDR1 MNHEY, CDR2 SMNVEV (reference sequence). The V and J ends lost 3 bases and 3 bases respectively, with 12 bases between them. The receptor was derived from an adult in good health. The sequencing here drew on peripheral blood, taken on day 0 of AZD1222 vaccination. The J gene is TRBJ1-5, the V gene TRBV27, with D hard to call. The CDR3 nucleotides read TGTGCCAGCAGTTTTATAGCTGGTTACAATCAGCCCCAGCATTTT. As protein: CASSFIAGYNQPQHF.